This record covers a single TCR beta chain. The record originates from a study of T cells in tuberculosis. Study information: IGRA-negative adolescents, IGRA-positive adolescents with latent tuberculosis and adults with active tuberculosis formed this South African cohort.

Time point meaning: new active TB diagnosis, blood taken before or within 7 days of starting treatment. Generated by immunoSEQ multiplex PCR, the TCRdb table keeps only in-frame clones and is missing some. The sample lists tens of thousands of clones, roughly nine tenths seen once, with roughly 6.4% in the top ten. Germline V gives CDR1 MNHEY, CDR2 SVGAGI. J lost 8 bases, V lost 5 bases, and 5 bases had no gene match. This CDR3 has 14 amino acids. This sample comprised PBMCs, obtained at tuberculosis diagnosis. This receptor was obtained from an adult with tuberculosis. Some clones in this sample may be carry-over from other donors' samples. The V and J genes are TRBV6-5 and TRBJ1-4; 10 positions match TRBD1. In nucleotides, the CDR3 is TGTGCCAGCAGTACCCCGGGACAGGGGGAAAAACTGTTTTTT. Encoded protein: CASSTPGQGEKLFF.